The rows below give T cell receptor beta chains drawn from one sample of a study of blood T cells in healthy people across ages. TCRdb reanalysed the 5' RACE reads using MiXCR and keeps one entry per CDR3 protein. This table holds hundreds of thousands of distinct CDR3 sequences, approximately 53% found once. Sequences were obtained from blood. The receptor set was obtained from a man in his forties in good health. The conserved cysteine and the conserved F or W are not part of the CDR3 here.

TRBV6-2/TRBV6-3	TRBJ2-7	ASSYLSSYEQY
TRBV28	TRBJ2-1	ASSSPTRDIDKLNEQF
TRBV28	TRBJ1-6	ASKVWGSQRDNSPLH
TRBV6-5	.	ASSLLAKTYEQY
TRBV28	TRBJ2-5	ASILAGQETQY
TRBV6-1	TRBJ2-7	ASSEASLPPYEQY
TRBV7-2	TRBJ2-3	ASSFDGRGTDTQY
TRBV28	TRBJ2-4	ASNGHRATEAKNIQY
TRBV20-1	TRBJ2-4	SASPGIVGNIQY
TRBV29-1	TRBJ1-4	SVEDGYEKLF
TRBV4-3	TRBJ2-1	ASSQDPRGHYNEQF
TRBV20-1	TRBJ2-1	SAEPTATYNEQF
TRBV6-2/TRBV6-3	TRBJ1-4	ASTYETKTKLF
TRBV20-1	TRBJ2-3	SARSPAHYTQY
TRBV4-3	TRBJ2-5	ASSQDGQASGQY
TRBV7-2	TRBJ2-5	ASSLGLAGGRRETQY
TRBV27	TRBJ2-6	ASSSGGVNVLT
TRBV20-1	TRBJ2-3	SARDPRTGADTQY
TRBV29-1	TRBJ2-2	SVGQTTGELF
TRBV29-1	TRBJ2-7	SVEGWTSGGYEQY
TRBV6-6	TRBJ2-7	ASRLTKLSSYEQY
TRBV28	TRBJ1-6	ASSTLLRNSPLH
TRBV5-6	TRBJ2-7	ASSIGHRAAYEQY
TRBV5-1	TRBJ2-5	ASSLGGQVEETQY
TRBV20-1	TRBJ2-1	SASQTLSYNEQF
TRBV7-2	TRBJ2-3	ASRNRASTSSTDTQY
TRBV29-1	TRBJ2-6	AGDSNSGANVLT
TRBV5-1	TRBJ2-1	ASSLVSLSGRNEQF
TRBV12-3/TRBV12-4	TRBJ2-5	ASSFDGIRETQY
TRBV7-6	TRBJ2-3	ASSPIGRGKQY
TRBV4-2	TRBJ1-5	ASSQATANNQPQH
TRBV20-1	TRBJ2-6	SANKQGSGANVLT
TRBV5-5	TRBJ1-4	ASSPRPRQDSNEKLF